This is a list of T cell receptor beta chains from one sample in a study of identical twins. Using its own MiXCR run on the 5' RACE reads, TCRdb lists one record per CDR3 protein. Of 300,000 to 350,000 distinct CDR3 sequences in the sample, roughly 12% are singletons; the top ten hold just over 7%. These same data were also listed under a study on yellow fever vaccine responses in identical twins.

Sequenced input: CD8+ T cells sorted from blood. Receptors originate from a woman under 30 in good health. The conserved cysteine and the conserved F or W are not part of the CDR3 here.

>TRBV27
ASSLSGGARTGELF
>TRBV7-9
ASSSDLKYT
>TRBV12-3/TRBV12-4
ASSPPLTGEGNEQF
>TRBV24-1
ATSDGYEQY
>TRBV5-5
ASSSLGGRGETQY
>TRBV10-2
ASSGPGQGFSGAEAF
>TRBV7-8
ASSQSLHGLDKAF
>TRBV2
ASSEGTGKEKLF
>TRBV20-1
SASDFLYEQY
>TRBV12-3/TRBV12-4
ASSLGRGQY
>TRBV7-9
ASLGNTIY
>TRBV12-3/TRBV12-4
ASSLFGSAAKNIQY
>TRBV27
ASSLMAEDTQY
>TRBV12-3/TRBV12-4
ASSLEQETPFNEQF
>TRBV12-3/TRBV12-4
ASMDRSEIAKNIQY
>TRBV20-1
SARDPGTLRTEAF
>TRBV10-3
AISDGTSGGAHEQF
>TRBV7-3
ASSLRGVYNEQF
>TRBV28
ASKSGLELYGYT
>TRBV27
ASSPLTGVNTEAF
>TRBV15
ATGRREQF
>TRBV12-3/TRBV12-4
ASSFVGGGIGELF
>TRBV4-1
ASSQGSGNQPQH
>TRBV28
ASSLGTSGTYNEQF
>TRBV4-1
ASSQVPGPDTQY
>TRBV5-8
ASSLGGAASSYNEQF
>TRBV2
ASMGDWYVQETQY
>TRBV7-6
ASSSGLSTDTQY
>TRBV20-1
SATGRSSYEQY
>TRBV5-6
ASSENNEQF
>TRBV7-8
ASSLDTDYNSPLH
>TRBV11-3
ASSLHRGHDTGELF